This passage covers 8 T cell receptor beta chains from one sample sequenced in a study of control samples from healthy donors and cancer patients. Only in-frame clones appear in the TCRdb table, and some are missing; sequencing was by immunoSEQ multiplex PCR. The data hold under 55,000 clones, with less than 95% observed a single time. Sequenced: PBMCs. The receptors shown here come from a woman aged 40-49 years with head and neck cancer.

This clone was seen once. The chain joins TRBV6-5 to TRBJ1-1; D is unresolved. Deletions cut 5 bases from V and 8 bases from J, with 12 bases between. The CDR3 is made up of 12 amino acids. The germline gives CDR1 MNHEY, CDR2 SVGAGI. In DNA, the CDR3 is TGTGCCAGCAGTCGACCGTCTCAAGAAGCTTTCTTT. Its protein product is CASSRPSQEAFF.

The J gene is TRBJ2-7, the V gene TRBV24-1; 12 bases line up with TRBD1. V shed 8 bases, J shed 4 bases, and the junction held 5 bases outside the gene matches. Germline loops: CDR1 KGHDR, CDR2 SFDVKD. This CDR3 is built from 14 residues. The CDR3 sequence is CATKGGQGAYEQYF. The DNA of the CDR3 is TGTGCCACCAAGGGGGGACAGGGGGCATACGAGCAGTACTTC.

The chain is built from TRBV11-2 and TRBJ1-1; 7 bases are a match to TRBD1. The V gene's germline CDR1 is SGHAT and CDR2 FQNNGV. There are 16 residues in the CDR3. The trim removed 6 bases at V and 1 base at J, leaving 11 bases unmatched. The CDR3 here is CASRGTVRKQNTEAFF. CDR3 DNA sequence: TGTGCCAGCAGGGGGACAGTTAGGAAACAGAACACTGAAGCTTTCTTT.

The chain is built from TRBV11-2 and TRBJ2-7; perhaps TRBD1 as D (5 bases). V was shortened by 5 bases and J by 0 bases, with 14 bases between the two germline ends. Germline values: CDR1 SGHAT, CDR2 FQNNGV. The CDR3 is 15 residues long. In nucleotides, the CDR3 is TGTGCCAGCAGCCCCGACAGAATTAGCTCCTACGAGCAGTACTTC. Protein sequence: CASSPDRISSYEQYF. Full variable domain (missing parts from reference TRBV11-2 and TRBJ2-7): EAGVAQSPRYKIIEKRQSVAFWCNPISGHATLYWYQQILGQGPKLLIQFQNNGVVDDSQLPKDRFSAERLKGVDSTLKIQPAKLEDSAVYLCASSPDRISSYEQYFGPGTRLTVT.

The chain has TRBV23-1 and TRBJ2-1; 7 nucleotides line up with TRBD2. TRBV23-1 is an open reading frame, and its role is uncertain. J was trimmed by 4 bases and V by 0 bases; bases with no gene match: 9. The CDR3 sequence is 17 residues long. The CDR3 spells CASSQSKGGRTYNEQFF. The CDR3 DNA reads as TGCGCCAGCAGTCAATCGAAGGGCGGGAGAACGTACAATGAGCAGTTCTTC.

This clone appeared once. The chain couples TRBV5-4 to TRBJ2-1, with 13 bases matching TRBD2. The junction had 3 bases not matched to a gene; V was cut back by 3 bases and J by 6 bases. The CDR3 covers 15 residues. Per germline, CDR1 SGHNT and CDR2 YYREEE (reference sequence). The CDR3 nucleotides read TGTGCCAGCAGCTCGGGACTAGCGGGGACCAATGAGCAGTTCTTC. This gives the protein CASSSGLAGTNEQFF.

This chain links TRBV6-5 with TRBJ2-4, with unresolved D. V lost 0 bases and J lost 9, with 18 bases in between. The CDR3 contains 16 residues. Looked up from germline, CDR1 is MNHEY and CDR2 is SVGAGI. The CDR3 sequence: CASSYSTTRSKGIQYF. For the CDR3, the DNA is TGTGCCAGCAGTTACTCAACGACCAGGTCAAAGGGCATTCAGTACTTC.

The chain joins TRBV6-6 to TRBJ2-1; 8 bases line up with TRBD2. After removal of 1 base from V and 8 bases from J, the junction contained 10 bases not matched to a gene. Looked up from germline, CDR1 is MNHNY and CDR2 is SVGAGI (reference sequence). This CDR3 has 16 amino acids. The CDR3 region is CASSYYYGRAPHEQFF. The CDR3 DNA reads TGTGCCAGCAGTTACTATTACGGGAGGGCCCCTCATGAGCAGTTCTTC.